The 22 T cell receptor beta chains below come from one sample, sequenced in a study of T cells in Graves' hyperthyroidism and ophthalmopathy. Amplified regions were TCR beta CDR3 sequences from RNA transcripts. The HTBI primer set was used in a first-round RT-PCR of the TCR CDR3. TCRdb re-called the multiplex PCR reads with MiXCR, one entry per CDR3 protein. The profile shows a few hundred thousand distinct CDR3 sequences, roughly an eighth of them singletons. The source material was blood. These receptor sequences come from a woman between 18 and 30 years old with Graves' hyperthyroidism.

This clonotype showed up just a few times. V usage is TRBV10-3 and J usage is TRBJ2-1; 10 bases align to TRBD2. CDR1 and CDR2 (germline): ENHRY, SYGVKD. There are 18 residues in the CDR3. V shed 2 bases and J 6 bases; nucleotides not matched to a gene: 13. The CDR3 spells CAISELTSGTWDPNEQFF. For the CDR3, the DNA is TGTGCCATCAGTGAGCTAACTAGCGGGACGTGGGACCCCAATGAGCAGTTCTTC.

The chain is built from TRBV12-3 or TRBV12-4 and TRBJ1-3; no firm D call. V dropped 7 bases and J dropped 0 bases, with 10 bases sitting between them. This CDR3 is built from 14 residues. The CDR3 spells CASTGHDSGNTIYF. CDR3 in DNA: TGTGCCAGCACCGGGCACGACTCTGGAAACACCATATATTTT.

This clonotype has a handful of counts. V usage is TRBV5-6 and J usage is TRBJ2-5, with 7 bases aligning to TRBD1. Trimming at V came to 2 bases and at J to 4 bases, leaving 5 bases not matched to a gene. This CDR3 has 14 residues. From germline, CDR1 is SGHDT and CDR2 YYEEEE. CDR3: CASSLGQALETQYF. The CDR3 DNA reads TGTGCCAGCAGCTTAGGACAGGCCCTAGAGACCCAGTACTTC.

CDR3 sequence (DNA): TGTGCCAGCAGTGTCCCGACAGGGGCGGAAACAGATACGCAGTATTTT. It specifies CASSVPTGAETDTQYF. The J gene is TRBJ2-3, the V gene TRBV6-1, with 8 bases identical to TRBD1. The CDR3 consists of 16 residues. Germline CDR1 MNHNS, CDR2 SASEGT. The J segment lost 3 bases and the V segment lost 4 bases, leaving 9 bases of the junction unmatched.

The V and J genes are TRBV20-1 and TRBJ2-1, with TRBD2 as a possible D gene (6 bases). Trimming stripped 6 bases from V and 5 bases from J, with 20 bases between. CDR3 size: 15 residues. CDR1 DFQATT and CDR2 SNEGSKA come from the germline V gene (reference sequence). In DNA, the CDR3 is TGCAGTGCGACACTAGGGACTGCCTCGGACAATGAGCAGTTCTTC. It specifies CSATLGTASDNEQFF.

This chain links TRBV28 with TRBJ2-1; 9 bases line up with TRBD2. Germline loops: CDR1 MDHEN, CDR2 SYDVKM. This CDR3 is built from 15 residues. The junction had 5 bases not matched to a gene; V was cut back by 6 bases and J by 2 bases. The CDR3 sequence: CASRPAGGPYNEQFF. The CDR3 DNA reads TGTGCCAGCAGACCAGCGGGGGGACCCTACAATGAGCAGTTCTTC.

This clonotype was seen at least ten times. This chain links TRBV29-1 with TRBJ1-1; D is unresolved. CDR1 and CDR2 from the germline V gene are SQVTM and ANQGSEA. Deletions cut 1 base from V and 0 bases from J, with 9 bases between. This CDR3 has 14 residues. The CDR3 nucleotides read TGCAGCGTTGAAGTACGCGGCATGAACACTGAAGCTTTCTTT. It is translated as CSVEVRGMNTEAFF.

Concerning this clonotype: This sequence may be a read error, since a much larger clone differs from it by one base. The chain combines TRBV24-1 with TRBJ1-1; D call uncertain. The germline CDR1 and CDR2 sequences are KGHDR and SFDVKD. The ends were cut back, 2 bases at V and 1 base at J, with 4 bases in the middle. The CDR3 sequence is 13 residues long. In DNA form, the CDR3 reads TGTGCCACCAGTGATTGGGGGAACACTGAAGCTTTCTTT. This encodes CATSDWGNTEAFF.

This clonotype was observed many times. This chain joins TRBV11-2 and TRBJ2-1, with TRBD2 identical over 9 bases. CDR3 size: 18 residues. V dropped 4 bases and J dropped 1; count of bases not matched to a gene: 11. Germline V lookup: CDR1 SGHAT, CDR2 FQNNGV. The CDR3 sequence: CASSSPKTSGQSYNEQFF. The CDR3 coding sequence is TGTGCCAGCAGCTCACCGAAGACTAGCGGCCAGTCCTACAATGAGCAGTTCTTC.

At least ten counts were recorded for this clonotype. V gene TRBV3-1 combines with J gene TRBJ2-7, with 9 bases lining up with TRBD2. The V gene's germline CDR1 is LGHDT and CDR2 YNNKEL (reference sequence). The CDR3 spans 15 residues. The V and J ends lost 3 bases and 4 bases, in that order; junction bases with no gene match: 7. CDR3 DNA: TGTGCCAGCAGCCACCGCGGACTAGCGAAATACGAGCAGTACTTC. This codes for CASSHRGLAKYEQYF.

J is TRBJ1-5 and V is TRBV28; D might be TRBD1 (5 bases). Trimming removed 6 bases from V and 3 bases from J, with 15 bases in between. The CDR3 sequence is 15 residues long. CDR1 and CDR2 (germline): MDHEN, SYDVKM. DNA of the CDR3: TGTGCCAGCAGCCCATCACCGGGACTCAATCAGCCCCAGCATTTT. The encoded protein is CASSPSPGLNQPQHF.

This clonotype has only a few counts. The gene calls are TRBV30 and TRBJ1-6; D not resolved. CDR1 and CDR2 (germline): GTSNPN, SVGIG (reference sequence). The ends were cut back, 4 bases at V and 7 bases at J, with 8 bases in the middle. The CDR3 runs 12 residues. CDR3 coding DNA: TGTGCCTGGACACAGCCAAATTCACCCCTCCACTTT. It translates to CAWTQPNSPLHF.

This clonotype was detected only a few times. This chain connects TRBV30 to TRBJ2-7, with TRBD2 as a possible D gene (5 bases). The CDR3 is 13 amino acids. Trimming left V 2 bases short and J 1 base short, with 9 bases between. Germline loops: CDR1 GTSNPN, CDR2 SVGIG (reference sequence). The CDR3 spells CAWSQAGSYEQYF. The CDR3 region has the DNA TGTGCCTGGAGTCAGGCGGGTTCCTACGAGCAGTACTTC.

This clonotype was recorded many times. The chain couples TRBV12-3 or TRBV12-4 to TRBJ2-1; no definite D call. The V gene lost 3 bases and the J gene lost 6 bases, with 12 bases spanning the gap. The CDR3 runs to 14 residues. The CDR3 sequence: CASSFRQSINEQFF. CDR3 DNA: TGTGCCAGCAGTTTCAGACAAAGTATCAATGAGCAGTTCTTC.

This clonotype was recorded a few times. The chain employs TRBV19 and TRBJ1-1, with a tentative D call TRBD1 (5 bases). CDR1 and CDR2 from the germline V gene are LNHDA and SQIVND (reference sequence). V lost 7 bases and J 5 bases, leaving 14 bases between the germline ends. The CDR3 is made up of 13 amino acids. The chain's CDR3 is CASNKAGRTEAFF. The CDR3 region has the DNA TGTGCCAGTAATAAGGCGGGGCGGACTGAAGCTTTCTTT.

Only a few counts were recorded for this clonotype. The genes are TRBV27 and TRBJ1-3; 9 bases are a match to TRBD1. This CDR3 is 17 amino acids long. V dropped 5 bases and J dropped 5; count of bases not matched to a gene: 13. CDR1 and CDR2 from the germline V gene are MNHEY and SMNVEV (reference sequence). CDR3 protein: CASSPRGQGATRNTIYF. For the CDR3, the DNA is TGTGCCAGCAGTCCCAGGGGACAGGGAGCGACTAGAAACACCATATATTTT.

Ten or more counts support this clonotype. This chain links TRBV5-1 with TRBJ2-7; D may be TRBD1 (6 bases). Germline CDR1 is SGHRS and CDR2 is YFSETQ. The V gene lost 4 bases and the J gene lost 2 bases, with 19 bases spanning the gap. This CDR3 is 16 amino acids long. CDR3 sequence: CASSPEGQGSTYEQYF. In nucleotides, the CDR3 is TGCGCCAGCAGCCCCGAGGGTCAGGGGTCCACCTACGAGCAGTACTTC. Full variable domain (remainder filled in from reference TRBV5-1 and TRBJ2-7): KAGVTQTPRYLIKTRGQQVTLSCSPISGHRSVSWYQQTPGQGLQFLFEYFSETQRNKGNFPGRFSGRQFSNSRSEMNVSTLELGDSALYLCASSPEGQGSTYEQYFGPGTRLTVT.

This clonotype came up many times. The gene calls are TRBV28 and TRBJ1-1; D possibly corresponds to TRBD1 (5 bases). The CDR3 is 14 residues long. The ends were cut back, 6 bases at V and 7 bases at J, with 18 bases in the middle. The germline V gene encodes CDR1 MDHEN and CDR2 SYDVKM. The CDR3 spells CASSPPRQTGEAFF. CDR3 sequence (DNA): TGTGCCAGCAGCCCCCCGAGACAGACGGGTGAAGCTTTCTTT.

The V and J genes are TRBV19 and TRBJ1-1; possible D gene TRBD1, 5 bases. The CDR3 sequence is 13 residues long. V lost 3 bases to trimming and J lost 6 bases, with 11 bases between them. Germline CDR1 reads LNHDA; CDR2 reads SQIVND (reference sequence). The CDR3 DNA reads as TGTGCCAGTAGTATTACCAGGGACTCTGAAGCTTTCTTT. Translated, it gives CASSITRDSEAFF.

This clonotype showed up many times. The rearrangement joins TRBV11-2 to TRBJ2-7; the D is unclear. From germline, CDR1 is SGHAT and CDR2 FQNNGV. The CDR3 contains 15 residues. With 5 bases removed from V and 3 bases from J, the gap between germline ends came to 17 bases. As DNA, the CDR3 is TGTGCCAGCAGCCCGCACAGTTCCGCGGACTACGAGCAGTACTTC. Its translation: CASSPHSSADYEQYF.

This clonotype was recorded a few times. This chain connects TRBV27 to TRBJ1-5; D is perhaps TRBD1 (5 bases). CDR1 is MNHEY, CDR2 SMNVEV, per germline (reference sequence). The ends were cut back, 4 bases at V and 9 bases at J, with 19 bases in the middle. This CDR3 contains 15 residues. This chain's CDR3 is CASSSGASWVRPQHF. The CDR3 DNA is TGTGCCAGCAGTTCCGGGGCCTCCTGGGTAAGGCCCCAGCATTTT.

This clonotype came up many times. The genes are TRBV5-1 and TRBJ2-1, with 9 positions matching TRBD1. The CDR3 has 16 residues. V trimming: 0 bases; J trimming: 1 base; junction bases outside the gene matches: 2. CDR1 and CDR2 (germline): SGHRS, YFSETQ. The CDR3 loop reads CASSLEGTGSYNEQFF. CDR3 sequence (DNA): TGCGCCAGCAGCTTGGAGGGGACAGGGTCCTACAATGAGCAGTTCTTC.